One and the same sample provided the 18 T cell receptor beta chains below, sequenced in a study of T cell changes during pregnancy in multiple sclerosis. TCRdb keeps only in-frame clones here, not all; method: immunoSEQ multiplex PCR. The data hold approximately 130,000 clones, with about 96% observed a single time. Sequencing used peripheral blood, obtained after pregnancy. These receptors originate from a female donor with multiple sclerosis, enrolled in a pregnancy study.

This chain connects TRBV7-2 to TRBJ2-1; TRBD1 might be the D (5 bases). V lost 5 bases and J 3 bases, leaving 14 bases between the germline ends. The CDR3 extends over 15 amino acids. The germline V gene has CDR1 SGHTA and CDR2 FQGNSA. The CDR3 nucleotides read TGTGCCAGCAGCCCTCCGAGGACACTCTACAATGAGCAGTTCTTC. It codes for CASSPPRTLYNEQFF.

This clone appeared a single time. The chain has TRBV19 and TRBJ1-1; 8 positions match TRBD1. Germline CDR1 reads LNHDA; CDR2 reads SQIVND (reference sequence). J lost 1 base, V lost 10 bases, and 8 bases had no gene match. The CDR3 runs 14 residues. CDR3 DNA: TGTGCCACCTTGCCAGGGGGCGGGAACACTGAAGCTTTCTTT. Its translation is CATLPGGGNTEAFF.

On this clone itself: The sample holds other DNA sequences that translate to the same CDR3. The chain uses TRBV2 and TRBJ2-7; D may be TRBD1 (6 bases). The CDR3 has 12 amino acids. V dropped 2 bases and J dropped 4 bases, with 6 bases sitting between them. Germline lookup yields CDR1 SNHLY and CDR2 FYNNEI. The CDR3 region has the DNA TGTGCCAGCAGTGAACAGGGGTACGAGCAGTACTTC. Amino acid sequence: CASSEQGYEQYF.

The CDR3 DNA follows: TGTGCCAGCAAAGCGGGAGGGCCCGGCGGGGAGCTGTTTTTT. Protein sequence: CASKAGGPGGELFF. This chain joins TRBV9 and TRBJ2-2, with TRBD2 matching 10 bases. The germline V gene has CDR1 SGDLS and CDR2 YYNGEE. The ends lost 6 bases at V and 7 bases at J; junction bases unmatched: 6. This CDR3 has 14 residues. The variable domain in full, completed from reference TRBV9 and TRBJ2-2, reads DSGVTQTPKHLITATGQRVTLRCSPRSGDLSVYWYQQSLDQGLQFLIQYYNGEERAKGNILERFSAQQFPDLHSELNLSSLELGDSALYFCASKAGGPGGELFFGEGSRLTVL.

This clone was seen a handful of times. V usage is TRBV6-1 and J usage is TRBJ1-1, with unresolved D. Per germline, CDR1 MNHNS and CDR2 SASEGT. CDR3 length: 13 residues. V lost 3 bases and J lost 1, with 6 bases in between. CDR3 amino acids: CASSDWPNTEAFF. CDR3 sequence (DNA): TGTGCCAGCAGTGACTGGCCGAACACTGAAGCTTTCTTT.

Only one count was recorded for this clone. V gene TRBV28 combines with J gene TRBJ1-2; 7 bases align to TRBD1. The V gene's germline CDR1 is MDHEN and CDR2 SYDVKM. The CDR3 runs 13 residues. The J segment lost 4 bases and the V segment lost 5 bases, leaving 4 bases of the junction unmatched. This CDR3 reads CASSDQGVYGYTF. The CDR3 region has the DNA TGTGCCAGCAGTGATCAGGGGGTCTATGGCTACACCTTC.

The V call is TRBV15, the J call TRBJ2-5; possibly TRBD2 for D (6 bases). Per the germline V gene, CDR1 is LNHNV and CDR2 is YYDKDF (reference sequence). V lost 1 base and J lost 5, with 14 bases in between. The CDR3 has 15 amino acids. In DNA form, the CDR3 reads TGTGCCACCAGCAGAGTGGGGGGAGTATTTGAGACCCAGTACTTC. It translates to CATSRVGGVFETQYF. The full variable domain, rest sourced from reference TRBV15 and TRBJ2-5, is DAMVIQNPRYQVTQFGKPVTLSCSQTLNHNVMYWYQQKSSQAPKLLFHYYDKDFNNEADTPDNFQSRRPNTSFCFLDIRSPGLGDTAMYLCATSRVGGVFETQYFGPGTRLLVL.

This chain uses TRBV6-5 with TRBJ1-5; a possible D gene is TRBD1 (6 bases). V lost 6 bases, J lost 6 bases, and 15 bases lay in between. This CDR3 comprises 14 residues. Germline CDR1 is MNHEY and CDR2 is SVGAGI. CDR3 sequence reads: CASRRQGIAQPQHF. CDR3 DNA: TGTGCCAGCAGACGGCAGGGGATAGCTCAGCCCCAGCATTTT.

To note about this clone: Other DNA sequences from this sample encode an identical CDR3 as well. The gene calls are TRBV28 and TRBJ2-7; a weak D match, TRBD2 (6 bases). CDR1 and CDR2 (germline): MDHEN, SYDVKM. V dropped 6 bases and J dropped 3 bases, with 6 bases sitting between them. The CDR3 runs 11 residues. CDR3 residues: CASRGGYEQYF. DNA of the CDR3: TGTGCCAGCAGGGGGGGCTACGAGCAGTACTTC. The full variable domain, completed using reference TRBV28 and TRBJ2-7, is DVKVTQSSRYLVKRTGEKVFLECVQDMDHENMFWYRQDPGLGLRLIYFSYDVKMKEKGDIPEGYSVSREKKERFSLILESASTNQTSMYLCASRGGYEQYFGPGTRLTVT.

The chain employs TRBV6-6 and TRBJ1-2; D not resolved. The CDR3 spans 16 residues. V lost 2 bases to trimming and J lost 1 base, with 14 bases between them. The germline V gene has CDR1 MNHNY and CDR2 SVGAGI (reference sequence). This CDR3 is CASSYGGTRNNYGYTF. CDR3 coding DNA: TGTGCCAGCAGTTACGGCGGAACAAGAAATAACTATGGCTACACCTTC.

This clone has only a few counts. The chain links TRBV6-5 to TRBJ1-2, with TRBD1 matching over 7 bases. J gave up 5 bases and V 5 bases, and 5 bases lay outside the gene matches. Germline V gives CDR1 MNHEY, CDR2 SVGAGI. The CDR3 contains 13 residues. CDR3 DNA sequence: TGTGCCAGCAGTCGACAGGGTCTTTATGGCTACACCTTC. This sequence encodes CASSRQGLYGYTF.

V usage is TRBV28 and J usage is TRBJ1-1, with D tentatively TRBD1 (5 bases). Trimming shortened V by 7 bases and J by 0 bases, and 12 bases separated the two germline ends. The CDR3 is 14 amino acids. Germline lookup yields CDR1 MDHEN and CDR2 SYDVKM. CDR3 coding DNA: TGTGCCAGCACCCTGGGGCTCCTGAACACTGAAGCTTTCTTT. It encodes CASTLGLLNTEAFF.

The rearrangement links TRBV7-8 to TRBJ2-1, with 9 bases fitting TRBD2. CDR3 size: 15 residues. V lost 2 bases and J lost 8; bases outside the gene matches: 7. In germline, CDR1 is SGHVS, CDR2 FQNEAQ. In nucleotides, the CDR3 is TGTGCCAGCAGCTTAAGGCGGGAGGGGTTCTATGAGCAGTTCTTC. Amino acid sequence: CASSLRREGFYEQFF.

The J gene is TRBJ1-4, the V gene TRBV28; D possibly corresponds to TRBD1 (5 bases). Germline V CDR1 and CDR2: MDHEN, SYDVKM. V lost 6 bases to trimming and J lost 5 bases, with 19 bases between them. There are 16 residues in the CDR3. The CDR3 coding sequence is TGTGCCAGCAGCCTGAGAACGCAAGGGGCCAATGAAAAACTGTTTTTT. Its translation is CASSLRTQGANEKLFF. Filled out from reference TRBV28 and TRBJ1-4, the complete variable domain reads DVKVTQSSRYLVKRTGEKVFLECVQDMDHENMFWYRQDPGLGLRLIYFSYDVKMKEKGDIPEGYSVSREKKERFSLILESASTNQTSMYLCASSLRTQGANEKLFFGSGTQLSVL.

Points on this clone: At one boundary the junction diverges from the germline segment, which might be a read error. The chain recombines TRBV7-7 with TRBJ2-1, with 9 nucleotides matching TRBD1. The CDR3 has 15 residues. The V gene's germline CDR1 is SSHAT and CDR2 FNYEAQ (reference sequence). The DNA for the CDR3 is TGTGCTAGCAGCTTGGACAGGGGCCCCTACAATGAGCAGTTCTTC. Translation: CASSLDRGPYNEQFF. Full variable domain (outside the CDR3, taken from reference TRBV7-7 and TRBJ2-1): GAGVSQSPRYKVTKRGQDVTLRCDPISSHATLYWYQQALGQGPEFLTYFNYEAQPDKSGLPSDRFSAERPEGSISTLTIQRTEQRDSAMYRCASSLDRGPYNEQFFGPGTRLTVL.

The V call is TRBV19, the J call TRBJ2-1; possible D gene TRBD2, 6 bases. Trimming stripped 9 bases from V and 0 bases from J, with 15 bases between. Germline CDR1 and CDR2: LNHDA and SQIVND (reference sequence). The CDR3 has 15 amino acids. The chain's CDR3 is CASGGLPSSYNEQFF. CDR3 in DNA: TGTGCCAGCGGGGGACTCCCGAGCTCCTACAATGAGCAGTTCTTC.

There are a few counts of this clone. The gene calls are TRBV5-6 and TRBJ2-5; no clear D. From germline, CDR1 is SGHDT and CDR2 YYEEEE. This CDR3 spans 12 amino acids. V was trimmed by 0 bases and J by 5 bases, leaving 5 bases between them. CDR3 protein: CASSLASETQYF. The DNA of the CDR3 is TGTGCCAGCAGCTTGGCCTCGGAGACCCAGTACTTC.

The chain carries TRBV28 and TRBJ2-7, with 9 bases identical to TRBD2. CDR3 length equals 14 residues. Germline CDR1 is MDHEN and CDR2 is SYDVKM. V lost 3 bases, J lost 6 bases, and 6 bases stayed unmatched. CDR3 loop: CASSFRSSGTEQYF. The CDR3 DNA reads as TGTGCCAGCAGTTTCCGGTCTAGCGGGACCGAGCAGTACTTC.